One sample yielded the 9 T cell receptor beta chains listed below, sequenced in a study of blood T cell repertoires in COVID-19. Sequencing used immunoSEQ multiplex PCR; TCRdb keeps in-frame clones, though not all of them. The profile shows about 120,000 clones, approximately 90% of them singletons. The sample comprised peripheral blood. Receptor source: a human donor in a cohort sampled during active COVID-19.

The chain uses TRBV5-1 and TRBJ2-3; 7 nucleotides agree with TRBD1. The germline V gene encodes CDR1 SGHRS and CDR2 YFSETQ. J gave up 2 bases and V 5 bases, and 5 bases lay outside the gene matches. This CDR3 comprises 14 residues. The CDR3 DNA reads TGCGCCAGCAGTAGGGACAGACTCACAGATACGCAGTATTTT. Translating it yields CASSRDRLTDTQYF.

The rearrangement joins TRBV4-2 to TRBJ2-1, with a possible D match to TRBD1 (6 bases). CDR3 size: 18 residues. Germline CDR1 and CDR2: LGHNA and YNFKEQ. The ends were cut back, 2 bases at V and 4 bases at J, with 21 bases in the middle. The CDR3 spells CASSQYRIGTKDYNEQFF. CDR3 DNA: TGTGCCAGCAGCCAATACCGGATCGGGACAAAAGATTACAATGAGCAGTTCTTC.

CDR3 DNA sequence: TGCGCCAGCAGCCAAGATACGACAGGGTGGAGGTACTATGGCTACACCTTC. It encodes CASSQDTTGWRYYGYTF. The chain joins TRBV4-3 to TRBJ1-2, with TRBD1 identical over 7 bases. The CDR3 consists of 17 residues. CDR1 and CDR2 (germline): LGHNA, YSLEER. The trim removed 0 bases at V and 3 bases at J, leaving 10 bases unmatched.

This sequence joins TRBV11-3 and TRBJ2-1, with D hard to call. The CDR3 length is 13 residues. The germline CDR1 and CDR2 sequences are SGHNT and YENEEA. V gave up 0 bases and J gave up 7 bases, with 7 bases separating them. CDR3: CASSLDPSNEQFF. The CDR3 nucleotides read TGTGCCAGCAGCTTAGATCCCAGTAATGAGCAGTTCTTC.

V and J are TRBV19 and TRBJ2-2; unclear D gene. This CDR3 region has 14 residues. The germline V and J ends were trimmed by 7 bases and 4 bases, with 13 bases remaining between them. The V gene's germline CDR1 is LNHDA and CDR2 SQIVND (reference sequence). The chain's CDR3 is CASISTPGTGELFF. The CDR3 nucleotides are TGTGCCAGTATATCCACTCCGGGCACCGGGGAGCTGTTTTTT.

The rearrangement joins TRBV6-1 to TRBJ2-7; TRBD1 matches 8 bases. V was clipped by 6 bases and J by 7 bases; unmatched bases: 11. The CDR3 length is 14 residues. Germline V CDR1 and CDR2: MNHNS, SASEGT. The CDR3 region is CASRLPGGAGEQYF. The CDR3, as DNA: TGTGCCAGCAGACTCCCAGGGGGCGCAGGGGAGCAGTACTTC.

The genes are TRBV3-1 (or the pseudogene TRBV3-2) and TRBJ2-2, with TRBD1 identical over 7 bases. V lost 5 bases, J lost 4 bases, and 10 bases stayed unmatched. CDR1 and CDR2 (germline): LGHDT, YNNKEL (reference sequence). The CDR3 has 16 amino acids. The CDR3 nucleotides are TGTGCCAGCAGCTCTTTTACAGGGGTGGTCACCGGGGAGCTGTTTTTT. This codes for CASSSFTGVVTGELFF.

CDR3: CASSIAGGLAADTQYF. Written as DNA, the CDR3 is TGTGCCAGTAGTATAGCGGGGGGACTAGCAGCAGATACGCAGTATTTT. The V and J genes are TRBV19 and TRBJ2-3; 9 bases are a match to TRBD2. V lost 1 base, J lost 4 bases, and 6 bases stayed unmatched. CDR1 and CDR2 from the germline V gene are LNHDA and SQIVND (reference sequence). The CDR3 is 16 residues long. The full variable domain, in which reference TRBV19 and TRBJ2-3 provide the parts outside the CDR3, is DGGITQSPKYLFRKEGQNVTLSCEQNLNHDAMYWYRQDPGQGLRLIYYSQIVNDFQKGDIAEGYSVSREKKESFPLTVTSAQKNPTAFYLCASSIAGGLAADTQYFGPGTRLTVL.

This chain links TRBV30 with TRBJ2-1, with D maybe TRBD2 (6 bases). Germline assignment: CDR1 GTSNPN and CDR2 SVGIG (reference sequence). The CDR3 totals 14 residues. The V end was cut by 0 bases, the J end by 9 bases, with 15 bases between. The CDR3 DNA reads TGTGCCTGGAGTGTACGGGGCGGGGTCGGTGAGCAGTTCTTC. Protein sequence: CAWSVRGGVGEQFF.